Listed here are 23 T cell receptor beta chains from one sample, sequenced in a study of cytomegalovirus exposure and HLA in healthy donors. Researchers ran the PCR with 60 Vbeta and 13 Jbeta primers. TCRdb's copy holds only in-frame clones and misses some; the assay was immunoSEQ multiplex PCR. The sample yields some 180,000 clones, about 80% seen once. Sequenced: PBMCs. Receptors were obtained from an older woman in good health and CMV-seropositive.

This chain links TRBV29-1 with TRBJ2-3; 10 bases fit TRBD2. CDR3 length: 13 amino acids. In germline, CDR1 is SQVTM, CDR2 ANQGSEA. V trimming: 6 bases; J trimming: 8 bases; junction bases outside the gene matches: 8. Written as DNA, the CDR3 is TGCAGCGTCGGACTAGCGGATCTCGGTACGCAGTATTTT. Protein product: CSVGLADLGTQYF.

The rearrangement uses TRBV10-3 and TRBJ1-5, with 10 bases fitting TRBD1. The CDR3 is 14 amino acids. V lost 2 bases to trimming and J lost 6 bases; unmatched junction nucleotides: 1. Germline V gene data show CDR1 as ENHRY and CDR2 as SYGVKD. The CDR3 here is CAISEDRGLQPQHF. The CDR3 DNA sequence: TGTGCCATCAGTGAGGACAGGGGGCTTCAGCCCCAGCATTTT.

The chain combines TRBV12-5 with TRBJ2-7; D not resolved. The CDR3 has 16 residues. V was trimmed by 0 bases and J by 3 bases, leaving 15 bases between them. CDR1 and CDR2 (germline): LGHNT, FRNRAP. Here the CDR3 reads CASGLVPSNPSYEQYF. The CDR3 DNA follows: TGTGCTAGTGGTTTGGTTCCTTCGAATCCTAGCTACGAGCAGTACTTC.

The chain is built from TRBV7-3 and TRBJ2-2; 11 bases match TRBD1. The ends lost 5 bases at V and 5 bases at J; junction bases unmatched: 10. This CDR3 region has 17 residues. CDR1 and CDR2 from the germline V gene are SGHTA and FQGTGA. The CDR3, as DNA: TGTGCCAGCAGCCCTGAACCGGGACAGGGGGTTACCGGGGAGCTGTTTTTT. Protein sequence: CASSPEPGQGVTGELFF.

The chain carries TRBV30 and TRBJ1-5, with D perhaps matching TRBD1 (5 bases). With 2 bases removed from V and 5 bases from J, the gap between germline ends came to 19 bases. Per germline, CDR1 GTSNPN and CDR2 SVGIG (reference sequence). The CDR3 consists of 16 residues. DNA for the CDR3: TGTGCCTGGAGTCGGGGTCCTGGGGGGATCGATCAGCCCCAGCATTTT. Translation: CAWSRGPGGIDQPQHF.

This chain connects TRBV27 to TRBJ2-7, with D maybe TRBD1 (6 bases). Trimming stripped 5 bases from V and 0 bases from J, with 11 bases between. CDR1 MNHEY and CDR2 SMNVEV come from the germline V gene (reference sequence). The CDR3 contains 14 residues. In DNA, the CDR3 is TGTGCCAGCAGTACCAAGACAGGCTCCTACGAGCAGTACTTC. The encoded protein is CASSTKTGSYEQYF.

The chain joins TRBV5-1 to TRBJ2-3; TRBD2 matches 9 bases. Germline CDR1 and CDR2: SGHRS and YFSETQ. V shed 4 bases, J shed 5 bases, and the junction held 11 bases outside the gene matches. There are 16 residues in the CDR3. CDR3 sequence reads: CASSPLAGARGDTQYF. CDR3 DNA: TGCGCCAGCAGCCCACTAGCGGGTGCCAGGGGAGATACGCAGTATTTT.

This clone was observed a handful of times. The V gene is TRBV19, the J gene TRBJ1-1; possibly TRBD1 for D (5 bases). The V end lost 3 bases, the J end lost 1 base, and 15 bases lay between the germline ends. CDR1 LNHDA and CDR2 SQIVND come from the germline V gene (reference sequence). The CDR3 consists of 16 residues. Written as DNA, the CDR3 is TGTGCCAGTAGTATCCCTCCGGGGCGGGGGAACACTGAAGCTTTCTTT. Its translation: CASSIPPGRGNTEAFF.

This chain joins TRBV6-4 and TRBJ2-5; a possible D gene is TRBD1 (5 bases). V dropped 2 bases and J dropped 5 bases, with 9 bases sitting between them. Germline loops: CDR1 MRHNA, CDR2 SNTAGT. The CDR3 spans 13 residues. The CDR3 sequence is CASSDQGGETQYF. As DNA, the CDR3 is TGTGCCAGCAGTGACCAGGGTGGGGAGACCCAGTACTTC.

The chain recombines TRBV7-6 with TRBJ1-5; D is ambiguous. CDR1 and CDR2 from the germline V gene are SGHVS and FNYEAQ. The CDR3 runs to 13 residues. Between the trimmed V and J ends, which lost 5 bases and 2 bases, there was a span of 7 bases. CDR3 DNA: TGTGCCAGCAGCCAATCGGGCAATCAGCCCCAGCATTTT. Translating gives CASSQSGNQPQHF.

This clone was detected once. CDR3 DNA: TGTGCCTGGCAGACAGGAGCACATCAGCCCCAGCATTTT. Amino acids: CAWQTGAHQPQHF. The chain links TRBV30 to TRBJ1-5; maybe TRBD1 (6 bases). V gave up 5 bases and J gave up 5 bases, with 13 bases separating them. Germline V CDR1 and CDR2: GTSNPN, SVGIG (reference sequence). There are 13 residues in the CDR3.

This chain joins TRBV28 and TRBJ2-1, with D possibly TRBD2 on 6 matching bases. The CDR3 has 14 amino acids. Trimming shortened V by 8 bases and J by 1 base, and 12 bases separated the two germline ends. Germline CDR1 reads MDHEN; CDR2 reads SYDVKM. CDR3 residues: CASGLALSYNEQFF. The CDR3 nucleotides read TGTGCCAGCGGGCTAGCGCTTTCCTACAATGAGCAGTTCTTC.

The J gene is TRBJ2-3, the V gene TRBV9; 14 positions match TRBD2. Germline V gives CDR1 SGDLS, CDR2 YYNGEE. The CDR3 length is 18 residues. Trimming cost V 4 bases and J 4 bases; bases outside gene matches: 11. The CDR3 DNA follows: TGTGCCAGCAGCTATACCGGGACTAGCGGGGGAGGCGCAGATACGCAGTATTTT. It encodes CASSYTGTSGGGADTQYF.

The CDR3 DNA reads TGTGCCAGCAGTGGGCCAGGTAGAGAGACCCAGTACTTC. This sequence encodes CASSGPGRETQYF. The rearrangement links TRBV27 to TRBJ2-5; unclear D gene. This CDR3 comprises 13 residues. Germline CDR1 MNHEY, CDR2 SMNVEV (reference sequence). V lost 5 bases and J 4 bases, leaving 11 bases between the germline ends.

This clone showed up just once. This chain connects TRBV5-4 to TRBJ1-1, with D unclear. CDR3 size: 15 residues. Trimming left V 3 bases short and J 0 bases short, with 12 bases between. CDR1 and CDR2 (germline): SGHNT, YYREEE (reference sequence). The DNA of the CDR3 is TGTGCCAGCAGCTCGACACAGACACTGAACACTGAAGCTTTCTTT. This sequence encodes CASSSTQTLNTEAFF. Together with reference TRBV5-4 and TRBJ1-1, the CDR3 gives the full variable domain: ETGVTQSPTHLIKTRGQQVTLRCSSQSGHNTVSWYQQALGQGPQFIFQYYREEENGRGNFPPRFSGLQFPNYSSELNVNALELDDSALYLCASSSTQTLNTEAFFGQGTRLTVV.

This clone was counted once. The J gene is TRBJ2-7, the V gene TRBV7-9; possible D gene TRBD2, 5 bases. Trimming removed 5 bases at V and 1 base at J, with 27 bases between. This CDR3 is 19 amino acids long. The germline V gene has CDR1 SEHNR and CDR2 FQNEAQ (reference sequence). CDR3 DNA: TGTGCCAGCAGCCTCACCCTAATCCCCGGCGGGTCGGAGTCCTACGAGCAGTACTTC. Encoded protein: CASSLTLIPGGSESYEQYF. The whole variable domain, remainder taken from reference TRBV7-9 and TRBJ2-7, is DTGVSQNPRHKITKRGQNVTFRCDPISEHNRLYWYRQTLGQGPEFLTYFQNEAQLEKSRLLSDRFSAERPKGSFSTLEIQRTEQGDSAMYLCASSLTLIPGGSESYEQYFGPGTRLTVT.

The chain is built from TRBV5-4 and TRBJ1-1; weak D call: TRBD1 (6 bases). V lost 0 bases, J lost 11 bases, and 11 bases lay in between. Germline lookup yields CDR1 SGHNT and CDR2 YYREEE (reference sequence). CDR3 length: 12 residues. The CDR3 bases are TGTGCCAGCAGCTTGGAACAGGGATGGGCTTTCTTT. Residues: CASSLEQGWAFF.

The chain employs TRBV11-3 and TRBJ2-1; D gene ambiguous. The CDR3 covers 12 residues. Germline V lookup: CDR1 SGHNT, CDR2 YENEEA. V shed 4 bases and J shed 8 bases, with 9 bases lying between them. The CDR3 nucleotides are TGTGCCAGCAGCTCCCAGTCCCATGAGCAGTTCTTC. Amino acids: CASSSQSHEQFF.

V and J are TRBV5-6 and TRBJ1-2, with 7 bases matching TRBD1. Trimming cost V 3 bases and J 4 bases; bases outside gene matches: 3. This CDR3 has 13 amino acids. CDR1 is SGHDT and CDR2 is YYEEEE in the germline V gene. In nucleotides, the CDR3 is TGTGCCAGCAGCTCGGGACAGCTCTATGGCTACACCTTC. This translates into CASSSGQLYGYTF.

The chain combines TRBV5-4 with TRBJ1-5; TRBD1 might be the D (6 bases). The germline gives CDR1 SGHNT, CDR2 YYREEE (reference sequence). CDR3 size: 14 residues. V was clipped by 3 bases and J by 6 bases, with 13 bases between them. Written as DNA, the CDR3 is TGTGCCAGCAGCTCTGGGGGGGCGGGTCAGCCCCAGCATTTT. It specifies CASSSGGAGQPQHF.

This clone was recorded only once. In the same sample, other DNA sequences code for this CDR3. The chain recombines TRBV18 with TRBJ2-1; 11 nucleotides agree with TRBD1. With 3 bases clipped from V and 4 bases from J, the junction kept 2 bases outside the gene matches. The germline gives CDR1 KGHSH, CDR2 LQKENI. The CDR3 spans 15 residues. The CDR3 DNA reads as TGTGCCAGCTCACCGGGGACAGGGGGTTACAATGAGCAGTTCTTC. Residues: CASSPGTGGYNEQFF.

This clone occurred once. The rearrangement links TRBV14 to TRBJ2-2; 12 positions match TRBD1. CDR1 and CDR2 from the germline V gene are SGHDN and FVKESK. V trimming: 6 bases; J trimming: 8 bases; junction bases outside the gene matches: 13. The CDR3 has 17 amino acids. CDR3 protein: CASRPSGTGGAKGELFF. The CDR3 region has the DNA TGTGCCAGCAGACCTTCCGGGACAGGGGGCGCGAAGGGGGAGCTGTTTTTT.

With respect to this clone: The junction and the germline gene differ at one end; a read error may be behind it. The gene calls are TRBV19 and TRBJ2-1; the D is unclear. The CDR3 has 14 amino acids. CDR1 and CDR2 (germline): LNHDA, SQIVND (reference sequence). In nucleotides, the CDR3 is TGTGCCAGTTCTGATGGCTGGGCCTATAATGAGCAGTTCTTC. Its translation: CASSDGWAYNEQFF.